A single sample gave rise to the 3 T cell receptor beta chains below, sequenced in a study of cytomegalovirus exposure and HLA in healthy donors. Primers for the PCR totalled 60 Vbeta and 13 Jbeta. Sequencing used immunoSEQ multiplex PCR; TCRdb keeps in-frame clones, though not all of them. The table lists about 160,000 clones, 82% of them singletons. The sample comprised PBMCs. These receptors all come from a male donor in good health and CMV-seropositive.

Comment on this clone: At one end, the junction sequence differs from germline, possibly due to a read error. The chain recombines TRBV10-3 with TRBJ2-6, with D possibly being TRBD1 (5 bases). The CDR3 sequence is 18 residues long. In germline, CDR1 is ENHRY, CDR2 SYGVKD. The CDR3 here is CAISDLTYRTSGANGLTF. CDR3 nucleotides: TGTGCCATCAGTGATCTGACATACAGGACCTCTGGGGCCAACGGCCTGACTTTC.

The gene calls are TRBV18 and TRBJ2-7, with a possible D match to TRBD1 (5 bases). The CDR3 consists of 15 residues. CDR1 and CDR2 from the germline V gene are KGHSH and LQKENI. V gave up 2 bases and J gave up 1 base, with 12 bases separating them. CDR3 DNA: TGTGCCAGCTCACCAAGTACAGGAGTATCCTACGAGCAGTACTTC. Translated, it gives CASSPSTGVSYEQYF. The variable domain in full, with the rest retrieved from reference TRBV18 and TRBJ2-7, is NAGVMQNPRHLVRRRGQEARLRCSPMKGHSHVYWYRQLPEEGLKFMVYLQKENIIDESGMPKERFSAEFPKEGPSILRIQQVVRGDSAAYFCASSPSTGVSYEQYFGPGTRLTVT.

The CDR3 loop is CASSLAGTGGYEQYF. In DNA form, the CDR3 reads TGTGCCAGCAGCTTAGCGGGGACAGGGGGCTACGAGCAGTACTTC. The gene calls are TRBV7-6 and TRBJ2-7; 11 positions agree with TRBD1. V gave up 0 bases and J gave up 3 bases; unmatched junction bases: 1. The CDR3 is 15 amino acids. Germline CDR1 SGHVS, CDR2 FNYEAQ.